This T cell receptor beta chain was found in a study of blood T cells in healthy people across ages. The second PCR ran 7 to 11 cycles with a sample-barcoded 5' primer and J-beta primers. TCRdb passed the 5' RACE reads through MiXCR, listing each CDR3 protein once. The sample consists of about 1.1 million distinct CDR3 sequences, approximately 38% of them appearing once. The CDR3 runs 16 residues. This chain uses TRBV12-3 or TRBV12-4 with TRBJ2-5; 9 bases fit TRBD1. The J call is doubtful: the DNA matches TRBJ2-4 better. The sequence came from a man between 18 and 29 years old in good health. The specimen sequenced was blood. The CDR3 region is CASTQGGQGLINIQYF. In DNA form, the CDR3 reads TGTGCCAGCACCCAGGGAGGACAGGGGCTCATAAACATTCAGTACTTC.